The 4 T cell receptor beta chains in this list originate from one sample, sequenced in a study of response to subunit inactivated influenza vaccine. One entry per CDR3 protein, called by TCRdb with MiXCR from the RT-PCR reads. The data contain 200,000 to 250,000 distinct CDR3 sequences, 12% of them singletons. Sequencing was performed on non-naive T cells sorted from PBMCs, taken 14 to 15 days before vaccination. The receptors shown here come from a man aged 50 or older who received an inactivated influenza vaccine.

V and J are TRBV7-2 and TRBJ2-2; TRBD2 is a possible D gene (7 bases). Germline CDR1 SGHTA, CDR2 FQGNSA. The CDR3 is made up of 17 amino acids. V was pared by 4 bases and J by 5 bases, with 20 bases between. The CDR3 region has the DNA TGTGCCAGCAGCTCCCCTGCGGGGGCCTGGGGGACCGGGGAGCTGTTTTTT. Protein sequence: CASSSPAGAWGTGELFF. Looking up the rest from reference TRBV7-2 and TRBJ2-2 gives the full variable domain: GAGVSQSPSNKVTEKGKDVELRCDPISGHTALYWYRQSLGQGLEFLIYFQGNSAPDKSGLPSDRFSAERTGGSVSTLTIQRTQQEDSAVYLCASSSPAGAWGTGELFFGEGSRLTVL.

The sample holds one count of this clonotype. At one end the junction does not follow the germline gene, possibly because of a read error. CDR3 sequence (DNA): TGCGCCCGCAGCCAAGGGGGGGGCAAGCGGGATACGCAGTATTTT. Residues: CARSQGGGKRDTQYF. The rearrangement joins TRBV4-1 to TRBJ2-3, with D maybe TRBD2 (7 bases). The CDR3 is made up of 15 amino acids. Germline loops: CDR1 MGHRA, CDR2 YSYEKL.

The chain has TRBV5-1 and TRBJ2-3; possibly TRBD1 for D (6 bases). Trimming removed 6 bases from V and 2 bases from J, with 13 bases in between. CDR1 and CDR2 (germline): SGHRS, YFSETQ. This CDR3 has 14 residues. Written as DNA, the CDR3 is TGCGCCAGCACCCCCGGACAGAACACAGATACGCAGTATTTT. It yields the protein CASTPGQNTDTQYF.

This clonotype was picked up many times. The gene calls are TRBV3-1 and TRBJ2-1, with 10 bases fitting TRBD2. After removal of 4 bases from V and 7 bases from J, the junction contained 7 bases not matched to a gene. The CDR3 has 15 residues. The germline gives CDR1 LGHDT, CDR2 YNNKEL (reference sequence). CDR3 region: CASSRGLAEANEQFF. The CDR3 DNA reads TGTGCCAGCAGCCGCGGACTAGCGGAAGCAAATGAGCAGTTCTTC.